This TCR beta chain comes out of a study of shared clonotypes between healthy human individuals. The overall study: Per-donor plates numbered three CD4 naive, three CD4 memory, two CD8 naive and one CD8 memory.

Some clones are missing from TCRdb's copy, which holds only in-frame ones; the method was immunoSEQ multiplex PCR. This table has some 580,000 clones, more than 95% appearing once. The V end lost 2 bases, the J end lost 1 base, and 15 bases lay between the germline ends. Germline CDR1 is SGHRS and CDR2 is YFSETQ. The CDR3 covers 16 residues. This rearrangement joins TRBV5-1 to TRBJ1-1; D may be TRBD1 (6 bases). This sequence originates from a woman in her 30s in good health. Sequencing was carried out using naive CD4+ T cells sorted from blood. Subset denoted: CD45RA+ positively selected. The DNA of the CDR3 is TGCGCCAGCAGCTTTTCCACAGGGCCAACGAACACTGAAGCTTTCTTT. Protein: CASSFSTGPTNTEAFF.